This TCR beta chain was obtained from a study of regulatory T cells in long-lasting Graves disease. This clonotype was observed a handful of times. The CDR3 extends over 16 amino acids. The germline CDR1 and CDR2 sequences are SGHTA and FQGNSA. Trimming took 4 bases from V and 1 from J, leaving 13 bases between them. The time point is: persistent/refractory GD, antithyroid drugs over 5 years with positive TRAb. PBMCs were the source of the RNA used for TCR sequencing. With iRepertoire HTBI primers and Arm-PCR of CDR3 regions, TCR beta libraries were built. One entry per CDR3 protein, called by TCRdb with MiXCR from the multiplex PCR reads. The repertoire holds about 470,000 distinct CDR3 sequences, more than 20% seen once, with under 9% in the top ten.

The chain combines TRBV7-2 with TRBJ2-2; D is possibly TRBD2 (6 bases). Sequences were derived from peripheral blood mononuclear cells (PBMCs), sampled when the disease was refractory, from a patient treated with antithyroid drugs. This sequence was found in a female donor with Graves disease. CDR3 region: CASSSPGTQNTGELFF. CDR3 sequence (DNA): TGTGCCAGCAGCTCGCCCGGGACTCAGAACACCGGGGAGCTGTTTTTT.